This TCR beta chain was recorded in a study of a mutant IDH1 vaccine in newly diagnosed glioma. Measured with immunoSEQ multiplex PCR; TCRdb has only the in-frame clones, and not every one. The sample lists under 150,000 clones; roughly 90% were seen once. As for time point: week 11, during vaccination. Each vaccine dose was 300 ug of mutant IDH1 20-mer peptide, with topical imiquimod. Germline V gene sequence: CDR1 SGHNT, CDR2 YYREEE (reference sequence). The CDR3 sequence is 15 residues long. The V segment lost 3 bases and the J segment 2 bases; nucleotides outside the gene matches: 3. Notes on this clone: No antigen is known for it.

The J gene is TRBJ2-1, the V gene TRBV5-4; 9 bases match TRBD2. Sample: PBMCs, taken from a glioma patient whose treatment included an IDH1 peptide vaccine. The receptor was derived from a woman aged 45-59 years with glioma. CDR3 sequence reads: CASSYGLATYNEQFF. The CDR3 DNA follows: TGTGCCAGCAGCTACGGACTAGCGACCTACAATGAGCAGTTCTTC.